This T cell receptor (beta chain) emerged from a study of response to subunit inactivated influenza vaccine. For this clonotype: Antigen: not known.

CDR3 size: 15 residues. Losses at the gene ends were 4 bases for V and 2 bases for J; bases not matched to a gene: 8. CDR1 and CDR2 (germline): SGHRS, YFSETQ. General study results and limits: The authors proposed limited new T cell recruitment per seasonal influenza vaccination.

TCRdb reanalysed the RT-PCR reads using MiXCR and keeps one entry per CDR3 protein. The top ten clones hold 11% of a sample with 750,000 to 850,000 distinct CDR3 sequences, less than 20% of them seen once. The gene calls are TRBV5-1 and TRBJ2-7; 8 bases map to TRBD1. The clonotype comes from a man over 45 who received an inactivated influenza vaccine. This specimen consisted of PBMCs from blood, obtained roughly 5 days after vaccination. The chain's CDR3 is CASSVPGQEAYEQYF. As DNA, the CDR3 is TGCGCCAGCAGCGTCCCGGGACAGGAAGCCTACGAGCAGTACTTC.